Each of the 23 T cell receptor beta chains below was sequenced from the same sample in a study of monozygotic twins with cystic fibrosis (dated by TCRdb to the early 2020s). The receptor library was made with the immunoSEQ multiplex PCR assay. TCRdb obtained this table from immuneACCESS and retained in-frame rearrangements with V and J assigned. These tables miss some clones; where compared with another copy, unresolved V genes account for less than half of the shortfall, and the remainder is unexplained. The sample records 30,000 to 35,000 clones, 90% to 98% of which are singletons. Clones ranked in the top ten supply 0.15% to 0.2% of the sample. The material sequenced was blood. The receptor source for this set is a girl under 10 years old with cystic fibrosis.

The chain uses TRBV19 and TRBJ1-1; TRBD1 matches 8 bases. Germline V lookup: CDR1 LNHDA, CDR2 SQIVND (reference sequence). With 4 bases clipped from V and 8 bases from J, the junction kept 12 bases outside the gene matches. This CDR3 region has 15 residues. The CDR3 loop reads CASSSGRSGGAEAFF. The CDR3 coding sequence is TGTGCCAGTAGTAGCGGCAGATCAGGGGGCGCGGAAGCTTTCTTT. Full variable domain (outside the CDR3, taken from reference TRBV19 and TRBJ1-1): DGGITQSPKYLFRKEGQNVTLSCEQNLNHDAMYWYRQDPGQGLRLIYYSQIVNDFQKGDIAEGYSVSREKKESFPLTVTSAQKNPTAFYLCASSSGRSGGAEAFFGQGTRLTVV.

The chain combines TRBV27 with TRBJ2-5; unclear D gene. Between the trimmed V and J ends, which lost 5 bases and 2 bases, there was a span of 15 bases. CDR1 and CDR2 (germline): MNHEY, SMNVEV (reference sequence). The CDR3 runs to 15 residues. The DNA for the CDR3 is TGTGCCAGCAGTCCCGGTGTGGGGTGGCAAGAGACCCAGTACTTC. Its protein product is CASSPGVGWQETQYF.

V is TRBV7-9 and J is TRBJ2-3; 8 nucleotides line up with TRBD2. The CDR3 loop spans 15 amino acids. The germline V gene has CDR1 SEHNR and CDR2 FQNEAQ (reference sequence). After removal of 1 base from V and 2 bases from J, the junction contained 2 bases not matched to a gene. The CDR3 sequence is CASSLDGGATDTQYF. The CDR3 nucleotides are TGTGCCAGCAGCTTAGACGGGGGGGCCACAGATACGCAGTATTTT.

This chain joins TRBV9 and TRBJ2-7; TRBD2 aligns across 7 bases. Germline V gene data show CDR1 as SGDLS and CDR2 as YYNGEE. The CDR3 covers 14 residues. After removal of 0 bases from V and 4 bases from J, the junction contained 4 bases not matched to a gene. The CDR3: CASSVDGRSYEQYF. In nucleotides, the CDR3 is TGTGCCAGCAGCGTAGACGGGAGGTCGTACGAGCAGTACTTC.

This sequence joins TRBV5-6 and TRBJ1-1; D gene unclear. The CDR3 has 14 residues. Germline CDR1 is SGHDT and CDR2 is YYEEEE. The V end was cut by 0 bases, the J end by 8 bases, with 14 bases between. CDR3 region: CASSLEARQAEAFF. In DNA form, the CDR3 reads TGTGCCAGCAGCTTGGAGGCCCGGCAGGCAGAAGCTTTCTTT.

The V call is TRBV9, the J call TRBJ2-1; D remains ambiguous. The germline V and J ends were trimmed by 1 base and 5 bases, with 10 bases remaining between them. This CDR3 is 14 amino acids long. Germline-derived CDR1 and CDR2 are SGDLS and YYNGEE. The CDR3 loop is CASSVTGVDNEQFF. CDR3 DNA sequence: TGTGCCAGCAGCGTAACTGGGGTGGACAATGAGCAGTTCTTC.

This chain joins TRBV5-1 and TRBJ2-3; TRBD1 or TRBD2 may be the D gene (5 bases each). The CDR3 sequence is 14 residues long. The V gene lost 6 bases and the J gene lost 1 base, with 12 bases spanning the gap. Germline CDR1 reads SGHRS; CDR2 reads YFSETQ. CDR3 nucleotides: TGCGCCAGCACCGAAGGGACGGGCACAGATACGCAGTATTTT. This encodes CASTEGTGTDTQYF.

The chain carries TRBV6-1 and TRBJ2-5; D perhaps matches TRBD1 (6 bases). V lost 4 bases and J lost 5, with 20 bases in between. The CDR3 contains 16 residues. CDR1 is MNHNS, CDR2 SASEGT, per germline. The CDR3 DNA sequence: TGTGCCAGCAGTGCCGTACAGGGAAGGGCTACGGAGACCCAGTACTTC. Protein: CASSAVQGRATETQYF.

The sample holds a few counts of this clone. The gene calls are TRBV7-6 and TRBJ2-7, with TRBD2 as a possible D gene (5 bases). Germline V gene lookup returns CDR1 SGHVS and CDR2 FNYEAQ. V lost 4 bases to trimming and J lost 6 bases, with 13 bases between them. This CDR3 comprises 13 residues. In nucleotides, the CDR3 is TGTGCCAGCAGCTCCGAGGTGGGGAGCGAGCAGTACTTC. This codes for CASSSEVGSEQYF.

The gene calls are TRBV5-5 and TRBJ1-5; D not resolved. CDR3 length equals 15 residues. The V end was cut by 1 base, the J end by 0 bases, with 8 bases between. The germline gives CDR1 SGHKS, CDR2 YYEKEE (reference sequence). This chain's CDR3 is CASSLSGYSNQPQHF. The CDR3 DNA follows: TGTGCCAGCAGCTTGTCAGGTTATAGCAATCAGCCCCAGCATTTT.

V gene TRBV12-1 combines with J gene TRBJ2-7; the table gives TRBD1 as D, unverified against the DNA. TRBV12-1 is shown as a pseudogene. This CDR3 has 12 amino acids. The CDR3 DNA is TGTGCCAACTTCAGGGACTCCTACGAGCAGTACTTC. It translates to CANFRDSYEQYF.

In DNA form, the CDR3 reads TGTGCCAGCATAGTGTTTCGGTATGGCTACACCTTC. Its translation is CASIVFRYGYTF. The V call is TRBV2, the J call TRBJ1-2; D unresolved. The V gene lost 7 bases and the J gene lost 5 bases, with 11 bases spanning the gap. CDR1 is SNHLY, CDR2 FYNNEI, per germline. The CDR3 length is 12 residues.

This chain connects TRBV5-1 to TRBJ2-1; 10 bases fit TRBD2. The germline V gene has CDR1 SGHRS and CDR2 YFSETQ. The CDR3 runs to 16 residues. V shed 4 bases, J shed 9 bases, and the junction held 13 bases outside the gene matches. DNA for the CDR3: TGCGCCAGCAGCCCGGCCCCTAGCGGGAGTGAAGGTGAGCAGTTCTTC. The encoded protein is CASSPAPSGSEGEQFF.

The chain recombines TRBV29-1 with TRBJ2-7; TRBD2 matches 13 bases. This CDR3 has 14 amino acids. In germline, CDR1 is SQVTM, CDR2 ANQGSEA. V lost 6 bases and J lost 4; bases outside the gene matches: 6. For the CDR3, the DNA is TGCAGCGTCCATGGACTAGCGGGAGCTTACGAGCAGTACTTC. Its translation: CSVHGLAGAYEQYF.

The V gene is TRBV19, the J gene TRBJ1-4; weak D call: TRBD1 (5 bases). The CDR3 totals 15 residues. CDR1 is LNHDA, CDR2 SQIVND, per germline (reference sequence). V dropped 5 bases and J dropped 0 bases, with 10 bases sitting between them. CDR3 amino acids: CASSPRVPTNEKLFF. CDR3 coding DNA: TGTGCCAGTAGTCCCAGGGTACCAACTAATGAAAAACTGTTTTTT.

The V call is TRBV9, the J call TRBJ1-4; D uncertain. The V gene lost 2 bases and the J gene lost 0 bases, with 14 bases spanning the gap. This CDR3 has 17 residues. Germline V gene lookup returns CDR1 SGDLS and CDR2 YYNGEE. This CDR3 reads CASSVGVRFSTNEKLFF. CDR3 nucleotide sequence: TGTGCCAGCAGCGTTGGGGTGAGGTTTTCAACTAATGAAAAACTGTTTTTT.

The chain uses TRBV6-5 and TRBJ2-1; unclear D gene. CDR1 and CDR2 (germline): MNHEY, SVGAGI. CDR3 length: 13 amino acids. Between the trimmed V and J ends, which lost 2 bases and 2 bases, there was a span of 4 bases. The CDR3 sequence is CASSYGPYNEQFF. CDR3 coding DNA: TGTGCCAGCAGTTACGGTCCCTACAATGAGCAGTTCTTC.

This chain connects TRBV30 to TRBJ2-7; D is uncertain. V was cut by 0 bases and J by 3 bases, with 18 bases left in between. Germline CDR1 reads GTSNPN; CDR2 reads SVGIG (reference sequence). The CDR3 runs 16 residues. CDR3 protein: CAWSVTLNYLSYEQYF. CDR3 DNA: TGTGCCTGGAGTGTAACCTTGAACTACCTGAGCTACGAGCAGTACTTC.

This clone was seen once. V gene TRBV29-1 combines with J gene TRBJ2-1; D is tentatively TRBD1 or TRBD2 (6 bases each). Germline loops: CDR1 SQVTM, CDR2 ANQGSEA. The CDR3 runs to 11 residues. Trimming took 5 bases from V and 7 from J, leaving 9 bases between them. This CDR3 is CSVRGRNEQFF. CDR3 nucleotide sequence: TGCAGCGTTAGGGGGAGGAATGAGCAGTTCTTC.

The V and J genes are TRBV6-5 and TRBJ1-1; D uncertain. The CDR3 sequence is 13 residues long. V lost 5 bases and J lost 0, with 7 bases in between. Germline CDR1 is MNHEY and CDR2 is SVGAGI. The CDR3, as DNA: TGTGCCAGCAGTCGGGGAATGAACACTGAAGCTTTCTTT. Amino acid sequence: CASSRGMNTEAFF.

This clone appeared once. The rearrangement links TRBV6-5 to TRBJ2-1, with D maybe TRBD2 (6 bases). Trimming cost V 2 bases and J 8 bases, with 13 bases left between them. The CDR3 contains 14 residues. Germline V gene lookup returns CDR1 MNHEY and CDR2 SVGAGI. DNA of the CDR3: TGTGCCAGCAGTTACCTAAACGGCGGGGATGAGCAGTTCTTC. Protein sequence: CASSYLNGGDEQFF.

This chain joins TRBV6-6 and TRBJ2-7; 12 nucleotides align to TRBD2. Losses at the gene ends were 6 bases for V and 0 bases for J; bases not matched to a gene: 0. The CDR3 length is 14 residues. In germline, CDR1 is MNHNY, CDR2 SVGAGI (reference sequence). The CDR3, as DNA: TGTGCCAGCAGGACTAGCGGGAGCTCCTACGAGCAGTACTTC. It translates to CASRTSGSSYEQYF.

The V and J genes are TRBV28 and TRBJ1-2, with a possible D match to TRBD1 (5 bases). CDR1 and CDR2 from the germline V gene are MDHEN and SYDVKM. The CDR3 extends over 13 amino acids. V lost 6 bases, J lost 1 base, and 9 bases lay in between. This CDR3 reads CASRPQVNYGYTF. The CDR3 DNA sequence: TGTGCCAGCAGGCCACAGGTTAACTATGGCTACACCTTC.